The entry below gives a single T cell receptor (beta chain) sequence along with its context. The repertoire was sequenced with immunoSEQ multiplex PCR; TCRdb's copy has only in-frame clones and lacks some. This sample has under 300,000 clones; approximately 86% occur once, and the top ten carry approximately 1.5%. The data derive from a study of blood T cell repertoires in COVID-19. For the study at large: Specimens from acute and convalescent COVID-19 originated in the United States, Italy and Spain. Sources were T cells, B-cell-depleted T cells, or PBMCs; the material itself was cDNA or gDNA.

Germline V gene data show CDR1 as SGHTA and CDR2 as FQGNSA. The CDR3 is made up of 13 amino acids. Trimming cost V 5 bases and J 4 bases, with 12 bases left between them. Participant age was about 18 to 95 years, and participants resided in roughly 24 US areas. The sample was PBMCs or T cells enriched from blood (not recorded which). The J gene is TRBJ2-7, the V gene TRBV7-2, with D hard to call. The receptor was isolated from a woman between 45 and 65 years old who had recovered from COVID-19. CDR3 sequence: CASSPLGLYEQYF. The CDR3 coding sequence is TGTGCCAGCAGCCCCCTCGGGTTATACGAGCAGTACTTC.